The TCR beta chain under discussion was sequenced for a study of PD-1 blockade in classical Hodgkin lymphoma. With 5 bases removed from V and 1 base from J, the gap between germline ends came to 15 bases. This CDR3 comprises 15 residues. Germline CDR1 and CDR2: SGHAT and FQDESV (reference sequence). Every one of the patients relapsed after autologous stem cell transplantation (brentuximab vedotin exposure was variable). Sequenced by immunoSEQ multiplex PCR; TCRdb stores in-frame clones only, minus some. Here the sample spans about 6,500 clones, 70% to 80% being singletons. Sequencing was performed on peripheral blood mononuclear cells (PBMCs), taken at baseline. The receptor's source is a human donor with classical Hodgkin lymphoma. The rearrangement uses TRBV11-1 and TRBJ2-7; TRBD2 is a possible D gene (5 bases). For the CDR3, the DNA is TGTGCCAGCAGCATGGCCAAGCGGAGATCCTACGAGCAGTACTTC. Residues: CASSMAKRRSYEQYF.